These 4 T cell receptor beta chains were all obtained from the same sample, sequenced in a study of regulatory T cells in long-lasting Graves disease. Time point here: newly diagnosed GD, antithyroid drugs for less than 3 months. Isolated PBMC RNA provided the starting material for the TCR library. Through Arm-PCR of CDR3 regions and iRepertoire HTBI primers, TCR beta libraries were built. MiXCR, applied by TCRdb to the multiplex PCR reads, yields one record per CDR3 protein. The sample records about 540,000 distinct CDR3 sequences, 13% being singletons. The same specimen was also included in a second study, on T cells in Graves' hyperthyroidism and ophthalmopathy.

The material sequenced was peripheral blood mononuclear cells (PBMCs), taken at new diagnosis, from a patient treated with antithyroid drugs. These receptors were collected from a man between 25 and 39 years old with Graves disease.

The sample holds many counts of this clonotype. The chain employs TRBV3-1 and TRBJ1-2; D gene ambiguous. CDR1 is LGHDT, CDR2 YNNKEL, per germline (reference sequence). The CDR3 totals 14 residues. With 2 bases removed from V and 3 bases from J, the gap between germline ends came to 10 bases. CDR3 nucleotides: TGTGCCAGCAGCCAATTCGGGGAAGACTATGGCTACACCTTC. It translates to CASSQFGEDYGYTF. The full variable domain, completed using reference TRBV3-1 and TRBJ1-2, is DTAVSQTPKYLVTQMGNDKSIKCEQNLGHDTMYWYKQDSKKFLKIMFSYNNKELIINETVPNRFSPKSPDKAHLNLHINSLELGDSAVYFCASSQFGEDYGYTFGSGTRLTVV.

The gene calls are TRBV20-1 and TRBJ2-5, with D hard to call. In germline, CDR1 is DFQATT, CDR2 SNEGSKA (reference sequence). Trimming took off 2 bases at V and 1 base at J, with 11 bases between the two ends. The CDR3 has 14 amino acids. The CDR3 loop is CSARFLYLQETQYF. Written as DNA, the CDR3 is TGCAGTGCTAGATTTCTGTATCTCCAAGAGACCCAGTACTTC.

This clonotype was observed at least ten times. The chain joins TRBV18 to TRBJ1-6, with D perhaps matching TRBD1 (5 bases). With 2 bases removed from V and 10 bases from J, the gap between germline ends came to 9 bases. Germline V gene lookup returns CDR1 KGHSH and CDR2 LQKENI. The CDR3 has 13 amino acids. Written as DNA, the CDR3 is TGTGCCAGCTCACCAGGGGACCGATCACCCCTCCACTTT. Translated, it gives CASSPGDRSPLHF.

A remark on this clonotype: Germline is not matched at one junction end, which may reflect a read error. V and J are TRBV18 and TRBJ1-2; D not resolved. The CDR3 runs to 16 residues. Germline V gene lookup returns CDR1 KGHSH and CDR2 LQKENI. CDR3 nucleotide sequence: TGTGCCAGCTCACCCCGTGCTGCCGGGGATGTAACTTCGGATTCATTC. As protein: CASSPRAAGDVTSDSF.